This T cell receptor beta chain originates from a study of regulatory T cells in long-lasting Graves disease. Overall study: Patients met the persistent Graves' disease definition after over 5 years of antithyroid drugs with positive TSH receptor antibodies.

Broader study findings: Persistent disease samples used TRBV28, TRBJ1-2 and TRBJ2-5 preferentially. The number of shared public clonotypes was higher in persistent patients (fewer than 3,000) than new patients (966). Persistent Graves' patients possessed reduced TCR diversity relative to recently diagnosed ones.

Libraries of TCR beta came from iRepertoire HTBI primers plus Arm-PCR of CDR3 regions. Via MiXCR, TCRdb re-called the multiplex PCR reads, giving one row per CDR3 protein. In the table there are 300,000 to 400,000 distinct CDR3 sequences, around a fifth of which are singletons. This CDR3 comprises 14 residues. Time point described: persistent/refractory GD, antithyroid drugs over 5 years with positive TRAb. There was RNA extracted from PBMCs, and the TCR library was made from it. As to this clonotype: The antigen is unknown. Sequence at one end of the junction differs from germline and may be a read error.

This TCR was sampled from a female donor with Graves disease. Sequencing was performed on peripheral blood mononuclear cells (PBMCs), taken when the disease was refractory, from a patient treated with antithyroid drugs. V and J are TRBV12-3 or TRBV12-4 and TRBJ1-3; possible D gene TRBD1, 6 bases. The CDR3 here is CASRFSRGGNTIYF. The CDR3 DNA sequence: TGTGCCAGCCGTTTCTCCAGGGGTGGAAACACCATATATTTT.